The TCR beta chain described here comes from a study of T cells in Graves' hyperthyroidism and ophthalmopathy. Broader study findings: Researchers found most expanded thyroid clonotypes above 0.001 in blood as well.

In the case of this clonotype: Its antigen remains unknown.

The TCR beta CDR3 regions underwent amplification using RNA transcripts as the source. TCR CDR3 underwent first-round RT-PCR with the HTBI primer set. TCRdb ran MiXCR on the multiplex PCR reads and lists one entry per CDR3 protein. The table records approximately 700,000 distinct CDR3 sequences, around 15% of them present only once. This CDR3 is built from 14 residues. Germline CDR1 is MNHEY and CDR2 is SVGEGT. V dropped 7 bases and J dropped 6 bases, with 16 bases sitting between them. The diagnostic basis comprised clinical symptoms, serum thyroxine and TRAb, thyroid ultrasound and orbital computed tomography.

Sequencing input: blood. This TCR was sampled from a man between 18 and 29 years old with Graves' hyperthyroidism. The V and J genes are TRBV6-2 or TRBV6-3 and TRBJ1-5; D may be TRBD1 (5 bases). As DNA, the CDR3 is TGTGCCAGCAATAATGGGGGAGAAGGTCAGCCCCAGCATTTT. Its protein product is CASNNGGEGQPQHF.